The present TCR beta chain was sequenced within a study of control samples from healthy donors and cancer patients. After removal of 2 bases from V and 11 bases from J, the junction contained 5 bases not matched to a gene. CDR1 is MNHNY, CDR2 SVGAGI, per germline (reference sequence). CDR3 length equals 13 residues. Profiling relied on immunoSEQ multiplex PCR, and the TCRdb table lists in-frame clones only, not all of them. The sample holds 150,000 or so clones, approximately 94% seen once. The TCR comes from a woman in her thirties or forties in good health. The sequenced sample consisted of blood. This chain connects TRBV6-6 to TRBJ2-4; 8 bases line up with TRBD1. The CDR3 nucleotides read TGTGCCAGCAGTTACGACAGGGGCCAGGTTCAGTACTTC. Translation: CASSYDRGQVQYF.